These 27 T cell receptor beta chains originate from one sample sequenced in a study of OX40 agonist ivuxolimab in advanced cancers. Clones were read by immunoSEQ multiplex PCR, and TCRdb kept only the in-frame ones, dropping some. The top ten hold 9.5% to 15% of the sample, which has approximately 50,000 clones, roughly 84% seen once. This specimen was CD4+ or CD8+ T cells sorted from blood, taken in a trial of the OX40 agonist ivuxolimab. The receptors shown here come from an adult with an advanced solid tumor such as melanoma, head and neck, liver or kidney cancer.

This clone appeared once. The chain recombines TRBV10-3 with TRBJ2-7; 8 bases are shared with TRBD2. CDR1 and CDR2 (germline): ENHRY, SYGVKD. This CDR3 is built from 16 residues. Unmatched junction bases numbered 10, after V lost 6 bases and J lost 0 bases. CDR3 in amino acids: CAISDSKRGSSYEQYV. The CDR3 bases are TGTGCCATCAGCGATTCTAAGCGGGGGAGCTCCTACGAGCAGTACGTC.

This clone appeared a single time. The chain couples TRBV5-6 to TRBJ2-7; 9 bases are a match to TRBD2. V was clipped by 2 bases and J by 2 bases; unmatched bases: 5. This CDR3 spans 15 amino acids. The germline CDR1 and CDR2 sequences are SGHDT and YYEEEE. CDR3 region: CASSFGPSGAYEQYV. In nucleotides, the CDR3 is TGTGCCAGCAGCTTTGGTCCTAGCGGGGCCTACGAGCAGTACGTC.

The V call is TRBV6-5, the J call TRBJ2-3; TRBD2 aligns across 8 bases. The germline V gene has CDR1 MNHEY and CDR2 SVGAGI. The V gene end was trimmed by 4 bases and the J gene end by 2 bases; junction bases not matched to a gene: 8. CDR3 length: 16 residues. CDR3 in amino acids: CASSLTGTRTTDTQYF. DNA of the CDR3: TGTGCCAGCAGTTTGACCGGGACTAGGACCACAGATACGCAGTATTTT.

J is TRBJ2-3 and V is TRBV2; TRBD2 matches 9 bases. CDR1 and CDR2 from the germline V gene are SNHLY and FYNNEI. Losses at the gene ends were 5 bases for V and 4 bases for J; bases not matched to a gene: 19. The CDR3 runs to 19 residues. As DNA, the CDR3 is TGTGCCAGCAGTCCTCCCTGGTTAGCGGGAGCTATAACGGCAGATACGCAGTATTTT. Translating it yields CASSPPWLAGAITADTQYF.

The chain's CDR3 is CASMYPIGTGGGYGYTF. The CDR3 nucleotides read TGTGCCAGTATGTATCCTATCGGGACAGGGGGCGGCTATGGCTACACCTTC. This chain connects TRBV19 to TRBJ1-2; 12 bases match TRBD1. CDR3 length: 17 residues. In germline, CDR1 is LNHDA, CDR2 SQIVND (reference sequence). The V gene end was trimmed by 7 bases and the J gene end by 4 bases; junction bases not matched to a gene: 13. The entire variable domain, with the rest obtained from reference TRBV19 and TRBJ1-2, is as follows: DGGITQSPKYLFRKEGQNVTLSCEQNLNHDAMYWYRQDPGQGLRLIYYSQIVNDFQKGDIAEGYSVSREKKESFPLTVTSAQKNPTAFYLCASMYPIGTGGGYGYTFGSGTRLTVV.

V gene TRBV6-6 combines with J gene TRBJ2-7; 9 bases align to TRBD1. Germline V lookup: CDR1 MNHNY, CDR2 SVGAGI (reference sequence). The CDR3 sequence is 15 residues long. V lost 4 bases to trimming and J lost 5 bases; unmatched junction nucleotides: 9. CDR3 DNA: TGTGCCAGCAGTTCCCCGGGGACAGGGATAGACGAGCAGTACTTC. This encodes CASSSPGTGIDEQYF.

V is TRBV11-2 and J is TRBJ2-7, with unresolved D. V was pared by 1 base and J by 2 bases, with 6 bases between. The CDR3 is made up of 13 amino acids. Germline loops: CDR1 SGHAT, CDR2 FQNNGV. For the CDR3, the DNA is TGTGCCAGCAGCTTAGCAGGAGCCTACGAGCAGTACGTC. This encodes CASSLAGAYEQYV.

The rearrangement uses TRBV11-1 and TRBJ2-1; D gene uncertain. Deletions cut 5 bases from V and 4 bases from J, with 9 bases between. CDR1 is SGHAT, CDR2 FQDESV, per germline (reference sequence). The CDR3 has 13 residues. As DNA, the CDR3 is TGTGCCAGCAGCCGCGTAGCTTACAATGAGCAGTTCTTC. Protein sequence: CASSRVAYNEQFF.

The J gene is TRBJ2-1, the V gene TRBV19; D gene uncertain. Germline V gene data show CDR1 as LNHDA and CDR2 as SQIVND (reference sequence). Trimming took 1 base from V and 0 from J, leaving 7 bases between them. This CDR3 comprises 15 residues. The CDR3 DNA follows: TGTGCCAGTAGTATAGGCCGGAGCTCCTACAATGAGCAGTTCTTC. Protein sequence: CASSIGRSSYNEQFF. The full variable domain, rest sourced from reference TRBV19 and TRBJ2-1, is DGGITQSPKYLFRKEGQNVTLSCEQNLNHDAMYWYRQDPGQGLRLIYYSQIVNDFQKGDIAEGYSVSREKKESFPLTVTSAQKNPTAFYLCASSIGRSSYNEQFFGPGTRLTVL.

There are a few counts of this clone. The rearrangement uses TRBV28 and TRBJ1-2; D gene ambiguous. With 1 base removed from V and 8 bases from J, the gap between germline ends came to 17 bases. The V gene's germline CDR1 is MDHEN and CDR2 SYDVKM. The CDR3 has 15 amino acids. The chain's CDR3 is CASSLSSGVLGGYTF. The CDR3, as DNA: TGTGCCAGCAGTTTATCTTCCGGGGTGTTGGGGGGCTACACCTTC.

The chain recombines TRBV4-3 with TRBJ2-1, with TRBD2 as a possible D gene (5 bases). Trimming took off 3 bases at V and 1 base at J, with 10 bases between the two ends. This CDR3 has 15 residues. CDR1 and CDR2 (germline): LGHNA, YSLEER. CDR3 DNA sequence: TGCGCCAGCAGCCAGAGCGCGGGTTCCTACAATGAGCAGTTCTTC. This sequence encodes CASSQSAGSYNEQFF.

The CDR3 region is CASSQAQGTASYNEQFF. CDR3 DNA: TGTGCCAGCAGCCAAGCCCAGGGGACTGCTTCCTACAATGAGCAGTTCTTC. The chain is built from TRBV4-2 and TRBJ2-1, with D perhaps being TRBD1 or TRBD2 (6 bases each). Between the trimmed V and J ends, which lost 1 base and 1 base, there was a span of 14 bases. The CDR3 contains 17 residues. CDR1 is LGHNA, CDR2 YNFKEQ, per germline.

The chain links TRBV7-9 to TRBJ2-1, with 7 nucleotides matching TRBD2. In germline, CDR1 is SEHNR, CDR2 FQNEAQ (reference sequence). The trim removed 0 bases at V and 3 bases at J, leaving 5 bases unmatched. The CDR3 totals 16 residues. The CDR3 sequence: CASSLAGGGNYNEQFF. CDR3 in DNA: TGTGCCAGCAGCTTAGCGGGCGGGGGAAACTACAATGAGCAGTTCTTC. The full variable domain, completed using reference TRBV7-9 and TRBJ2-1, is DTGVSQNPRHKITKRGQNVTFRCDPISEHNRLYWYRQTLGQGPEFLTYFQNEAQLEKSRLLSDRFSAERPKGSFSTLEIQRTEQGDSAMYLCASSLAGGGNYNEQFFGPGTRLTVL.

The chain employs TRBV10-3 and TRBJ2-5; 9 nucleotides line up with TRBD2. Germline loops: CDR1 ENHRY, CDR2 SYGVKD. The V segment lost 7 bases and the J segment 0 bases; nucleotides outside the gene matches: 6. The CDR3 runs to 15 residues. CDR3 sequence reads: CAIKAASGNQETQYF. The CDR3 DNA follows: TGTGCCATCAAAGCGGCTAGCGGGAACCAAGAGACCCAGTACTTC.

The chain combines TRBV7-9 with TRBJ1-2; 7 bases align to TRBD1. The germline gives CDR1 SEHNR, CDR2 FQNEAQ (reference sequence). The length of the CDR3 is 14 residues. J gave up 6 bases and V 5 bases, and 9 bases lay outside the gene matches. DNA of the CDR3: TGTGCCAGCAGCCCCTTTCAGGGGGTAGATGGCTACACCTTC. It encodes CASSPFQGVDGYTF.

The V call is TRBV6-9, the J call TRBJ1-1; the match to TRBD1 covers 7 bases. Germline-derived CDR1 and CDR2 are MNHGY and SVAAGI. The V gene end was trimmed by 3 bases and the J gene end by 3 bases; junction bases not matched to a gene: 1. CDR3 length: 13 amino acids. Written as DNA, the CDR3 is TGTGCCAGCAGTTACCAGGGGGACACTGAAGCTTTCTTT. Protein: CASSYQGDTEAFF.

The gene calls are TRBV6-1 and TRBJ2-7, with 8 bases identical to TRBD1. V lost 2 bases and J lost 2; bases outside the gene matches: 2. Germline V CDR1 and CDR2: MNHNS, SASEGT. This CDR3 is built from 14 residues. The CDR3 sequence: CASSEMTGAYEQYV. CDR3 DNA: TGTGCCAGCAGTGAAATGACAGGGGCCTACGAGCAGTACGTC.

CDR3 in DNA: TGTGCCAGCAGCGTAGAAGGTTGGGATGAGCAGTTCTTC. This codes for CASSVEGWDEQFF. The chain is built from TRBV9 and TRBJ2-1; D is undetermined. Trimming removed 0 bases at V and 8 bases at J, with 9 bases between. The CDR3 is 13 amino acids. Germline CDR1 is SGDLS and CDR2 is YYNGEE.

This clone was observed a few times. This sequence joins TRBV6-6 and TRBJ1-1; perhaps TRBD1 as D (6 bases). V lost 2 bases, J lost 6 bases, and 10 bases lay in between. Per the germline V gene, CDR1 is MNHNY and CDR2 is SVGAGI (reference sequence). CDR3 length: 13 residues. The CDR3 nucleotides read TGTGCCAGCAGTTACAAGGGGGTGGCTGAAGCTTTCTTT. Translating gives CASSYKGVAEAFF.

V is TRBV2 and J is TRBJ2-5, with D possibly TRBD2 on 6 matching bases. CDR3 length: 12 residues. V gave up 5 bases and J gave up 5 bases, with 9 bases separating them. The germline CDR1 and CDR2 sequences are SNHLY and FYNNEI. CDR3 region: CASSTSSETQYF. The CDR3 nucleotides read TGTGCCAGCAGTACTAGCTCCGAGACCCAGTACTTC.

The V and J genes are TRBV23-1 and TRBJ1-4, with D perhaps TRBD1 (6 bases). TRBV23-1 is an ORF; its function is uncertain. Trimming took off 0 bases at V and 3 bases at J, with 8 bases between the two ends. CDR3 length equals 15 residues. This chain's CDR3 is CASSQSDRPNEKLFF. CDR3 DNA: TGCGCCAGCAGTCAATCCGACAGGCCTAATGAAAAACTGTTTTTT.

The V call is TRBV28, the J call TRBJ2-1; D gene unclear. Trimming cost V 4 bases and J 6 bases, with 7 bases left between them. This CDR3 contains 12 residues. Germline V CDR1 and CDR2: MDHEN, SYDVKM. The CDR3 loop is CASSYSFNEQFF. Here the CDR3 DNA reads TGTGCCAGCAGTTACAGTTTCAATGAGCAGTTCTTC.

The chain links TRBV28 to TRBJ1-2; D is ambiguous. CDR3 length: 12 residues. V was pared by 3 bases and J by 8 bases, with 10 bases between. Looked up from germline, CDR1 is MDHEN and CDR2 is SYDVKM. The CDR3 DNA sequence: TGTGCCAGCAGTTTCATTGCGCAAGGCTACACCTTC. Its translation is CASSFIAQGYTF.

This chain joins TRBV28 and TRBJ1-1, with unresolved D. Trimming removed 10 bases at V and 3 bases at J, with 12 bases between. The V gene's germline CDR1 is MDHEN and CDR2 SYDVKM. This CDR3 comprises 12 residues. The CDR3 nucleotides read TGTGCCATCAAAGGTGGGGACACTGAAGCTTTCTTT. Amino acid sequence: CAIKGGDTEAFF.

The CDR3 DNA is TGTGCCAGCAAAACGGAACGAAACACCATATATTTT. Protein product: CASKTERNTIYF. The rearrangement joins TRBV6-1 to TRBJ1-3; no clear D. Trimming took 7 bases from V and 5 from J, leaving 9 bases between them. Germline V CDR1 and CDR2: MNHNS, SASEGT. CDR3 length equals 12 residues.

This rearrangement joins TRBV2 to TRBJ1-4; TRBD1 aligns across 8 bases. Germline lookup yields CDR1 SNHLY and CDR2 FYNNEI. The CDR3 is made up of 14 amino acids. The V segment lost 6 bases and the J segment 10 bases; nucleotides outside the gene matches: 10. The CDR3 here is CASSPGGASPKLFF. CDR3 coding DNA: TGTGCCAGCAGCCCAGGGGGCGCGAGTCCAAAACTGTTTTTT. Supplemented by reference TRBV2 and TRBJ1-4, the full variable domain reads EPEVTQTPSHQVTQMGQEVILRCVPISNHLYFYWYRQILGQKVEFLVSFYNNEISEKSEIFDDQFSVERPDGSNFTLKIRSTKLEDSAMYFCASSPGGASPKLFFGSGTQLSVL.

Many counts were recorded for this clone. J is TRBJ2-2 and V is TRBV2; weak D call: TRBD1 (5 bases). Trimming removed 4 bases at V and 4 bases at J, with 13 bases between. CDR3 length equals 15 residues. The V gene's germline CDR1 is SNHLY and CDR2 FYNNEI. Here the CDR3 reads CASSAGLTGTGELFF. The CDR3 coding sequence is TGTGCCAGCAGTGCAGGGCTCACGGGCACCGGGGAGCTGTTTTTT.